The clone carrying this T cell receptor (beta chain) is a singleton in its sample. The protocol was immunoSEQ multiplex PCR, while the TCRdb copy is restricted to in-frame clones and leaves out a portion. The table lists 230,000 or so clones, 88% of them singletons. The data were taken from a study of blood T cell repertoires in COVID-19. Turning to the study itself: COVID-19 samples from acute and convalescent phases originated in the United States, Italy and Spain.

V shed 7 bases and J 1 base; nucleotides not matched to a gene: 10. CDR3 length: 15 residues. Germline assignment: CDR1 SGHRS and CDR2 YFSETQ. Participants were placed into cohorts based on the clinical history they reported. The sequence was obtained from a woman aged 25 to 39 who had recovered from COVID-19. Sample: PBMCs or T cells enriched from blood (not recorded which). The chain has TRBV5-1 and TRBJ1-2; 7 nucleotides align to TRBD1. CDR3 amino acids: CASSTDTGVNYGYTF. CDR3 nucleotides: TGCGCCAGCTCTACTGATACAGGGGTTAACTATGGCTACACCTTC. The full variable domain, with the rest looked up from reference TRBV5-1 and TRBJ1-2, is KAGVTQTPRYLIKTRGQQVTLSCSPISGHRSVSWYQQTPGQGLQFLFEYFSETQRNKGNFPGRFSGRQFSNSRSEMNVSTLELGDSALYLCASSTDTGVNYGYTFGSGTRLTVV.